The rows below give T cell receptor beta chains drawn from one sample of a study of T cells expressing NK-cell markers. From the 5' RACE reads, TCRdb lists one entry per CDR3 protein and no DNA. This listing includes around 100,000 distinct CDR3 sequences. The sample consisted of blood T cells: a sorted CD56 or NKG2C T cell subset, CD4+ or CD8+ T cells, or bulk PBMC T cells (not recorded which). The receptors were gathered from a woman aged 18-70 years in good health. CDR3s include the opening cysteine and the closing phenylalanine or tryptophan.

TRBJ2-7 | 12 | TRBV28 | CASGTNSYEQYF
TRBJ2-1 | 15 | TRBV29-1 | CSVEGAGGGYNEQFF
TRBJ2-3 | 16 | TRBV9 | CASSPFKMDSTDTQYF
TRBJ2-5 | 16 | TRBV24-1 | CATSDTGGWKQETQYF
TRBJ2-7 | 12 | TRBV29-1 | CSVGDSPYEQYF
TRBJ1-2 | 15 | TRBV12-3/TRBV12-4 | CASSPPNRALEGYTF
TRBJ2-2 | 16 | TRBV28 | CASSLVLAGNTGELFF
TRBJ2-1 | 16 | TRBV7-9 | CASSYPDRGNYNEQFF
TRBJ2-3 | 18 | TRBV4-1 | CASSQEGRGGFGTDTQYF
TRBJ2-6 | 14 | TRBV24-1 | CATPYRVGANVLTF
TRBJ2-7 | 13 | TRBV29-1 | CSVRTSGLYEQYF
TRBJ2-3 | 14 | TRBV4-1 | CASSGIAVTDTQYF
TRBJ2-1 | 17 | TRBV4-3 | CASSQDAGTGGYNEQFF
TRBJ2-6 | 15 | TRBV15 | CATSGLGPGANVLTF
TRBJ1-2 | 14 | TRBV4-3 | CASSQEGSGFGYTF
TRBJ2-2 | 17 | TRBV6-5 | CASSYLPSGGASGELFF
TRBJ2-7 | 16 | TRBV27 | CASSLRGDPSSYEQYF
TRBJ2-2 | 15 | TRBV3-1 | CASSQIERPTGELFF
TRBJ1-2 | 15 | TRBV6-2/TRBV6-3 | CASTPSPDPPVGYTF
TRBJ2-1 | 18 | TRBV7-6 | CASSLVSSGTHLYNEQFF
TRBJ1-1 | 13 | TRBV27 | CASSRGGHTEAFF
TRBJ2-1 | 15 | TRBV20-1 | CSAKGTAWGYNEQFF
TRBJ1-5 | 15 | TRBV12-3/TRBV12-4 | CASSPLQGANQPQHF
TRBJ2-1 | 13 | TRBV19 | CASSIGGRNEQFF